What follows is one T cell receptor beta chain and its context. The target antigen is unknown. Treatment of the sample: about 20 received Ad26.COV2.S at low or high dose, single or two shots; about 5 received placebo; per-sample allocation not given. Collection of the samples took place on day 63 after the first injection of vaccine or placebo. This Boston cohort included adults aged 18-55 years. Its platform was an Ad26 vector, and its expressed antigen was Wuhan-strain SARS-CoV-2 spike. The repertoire was sequenced with immunoSEQ multiplex PCR; TCRdb's copy has only in-frame clones and lacks some. In the table there are a few hundred thousand clones, over 75% of which are singletons. This entry belongs to a study of Ad26.COV2.S vaccination and SARS-CoV-2 variants. Germline lookup yields CDR1 LNHDA and CDR2 SQIVND (reference sequence). J lost 5 bases, V lost 2 bases, and 4 bases had no gene match. The CDR3 runs 15 residues.

Points from the study as a whole: CD8+ and CD4+ T cells specific for spike reportedly responded with substantial breadth after vaccination. Using TCR breadth and depth analyses may have led to underestimated total T cell responses.

This receptor was obtained from a person aged 18-65 years who received the Ad26.COV2.S COVID-19 vaccine or a placebo. V and J are TRBV19 and TRBJ1-5; 9 bases are shared with TRBD1. Sequences were derived from peripheral blood, sampled in a trial of Ad26.COV2.S vaccine versus placebo. The CDR3 nucleotides are TGTGCCAGTAGTATAACAGGGGGCGCCTATCAGCCCCAGCATTTT. This codes for CASSITGGAYQPQHF.